Listed below are T cell receptor beta chains from one sample, sequenced in a study of cytomegalovirus exposure and HLA in healthy donors. Sequencing used immunoSEQ multiplex PCR; TCRdb keeps in-frame clones, though not all of them. Here the sample spans approximately 90,000 clones, roughly 79% being singletons. Specimen: PBMCs. Every receptor here comes from a male donor in good health and CMV-seronegative. Each CDR3 is given without its conserved first and last residue.

>TRBJ1-2|10|TRBV30
ALDRDFYGYT
>TRBJ2-3|14|TRBV6-6
ASSSARAGERDTQY
>TRBJ2-3|16|TRBV5-4
ASSRGGLAGGTTDTQY
>.|12|TRBV19
ASSMTNGPYEQY
>TRBJ2-3|13|TRBV6-4
ASSGSGGATDTQY
>TRBJ1-3|10|TRBV30
AWSEARNTIY
>TRBJ2-3|12|TRBV6-5
ASSQEWLTDTQY
>TRBJ1-4|13|TRBV2
ASIRDTSTNEKLF
>TRBJ2-7|13|TRBV27
ASSTFYPGGEEQY
>TRBJ2-7|11|TRBV5-1
ASRGPRSYEQY